The clone carrying this T cell receptor beta chain was seen only once. This specimen belongs to a study of blood T cell repertoires in COVID-19. Assay: immunoSEQ multiplex PCR; the TCRdb copy retains only in-frame clones and omits some. Seen here are roughly 39,000 clones, 87% observed once, and the top ten hold around 9.1%. This clonotype was sampled from a woman aged 80 or older with active COVID-19. The sequenced sample was peripheral blood.

CDR3 in amino acids: CAWRDRGPGIQYF. The CDR3 region has the DNA TGTGCCTGGAGGGACAGGGGGCCAGGCATTCAGTACTTC. The chain carries TRBV30 and TRBJ2-4; 11 positions match TRBD1. The junction had 4 bases not matched to a gene; V was cut back by 3 bases and J by 9 bases. Germline V gene data show CDR1 as GTSNPN and CDR2 as SVGIG (reference sequence). The CDR3 is made up of 13 amino acids.